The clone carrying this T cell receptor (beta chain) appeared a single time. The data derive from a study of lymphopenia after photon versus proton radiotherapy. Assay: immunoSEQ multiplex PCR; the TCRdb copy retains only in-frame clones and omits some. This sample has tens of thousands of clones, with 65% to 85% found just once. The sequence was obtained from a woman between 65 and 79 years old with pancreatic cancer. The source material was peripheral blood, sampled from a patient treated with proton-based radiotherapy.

The CDR3 region is CASSEPSGGRNTEAFF. The DNA of the CDR3 is TGTGCCAGTAGCGAACCCTCAGGGGGCAGGAACACTGAAGCTTTCTTT. The rearrangement links TRBV19 to TRBJ1-1; 8 bases align to TRBD1. The germline gives CDR1 LNHDA, CDR2 SQIVND (reference sequence). The length of the CDR3 is 16 residues. J was trimmed by 1 base and V by 6 bases; bases with no gene match: 10.